The 30 T cell receptor beta chains below were found in one sample sequenced in a study of blood T cell repertoires in COVID-19. Profiling relied on immunoSEQ multiplex PCR, and the TCRdb table lists in-frame clones only, not all of them. The sample contains 150,000 to 200,000 clones, less than 85% of which appear only once. Material: peripheral blood. Every receptor here comes from a human donor with acute or convalescent COVID-19. The donor label of this sample is uncertain.

The chain is built from TRBV15 and TRBJ1-6; 7 positions match TRBD1. The V gene end was trimmed by 0 bases and the J gene end by 7 bases; junction bases not matched to a gene: 3. The CDR3 totals 15 residues. CDR1 is LNHNV and CDR2 is YYDKDF in the germline V gene (reference sequence). In DNA form, the CDR3 reads TGTGCCACCAGCAGAGAACAGGGGAGGAATTCACCCCTCCACTTT. Translated, it gives CATSREQGRNSPLHF.

The chain joins TRBV30 to TRBJ2-5, with D perhaps TRBD1 (5 bases). The ends were cut back, 8 bases at V and 5 bases at J, with 12 bases in the middle. The CDR3 has 11 amino acids. Germline CDR1 reads GTSNPN; CDR2 reads SVGIG (reference sequence). The CDR3 protein is CARGSMETQYF. CDR3 DNA: TGTGCCAGGGGTAGTATGGAGACCCAGTACTTC.

The V and J genes are TRBV6-5 and TRBJ2-7; 8 bases map to TRBD2. The CDR3 runs to 15 residues. J was trimmed by 2 bases and V by 2 bases; bases with no gene match: 5. The V gene's germline CDR1 is MNHEY and CDR2 SVGAGI. CDR3 nucleotides: TGTGCCAGCAGTTACGGTGGCGGGGGGACCTACGAGCAGTACTTC. Translating gives CASSYGGGGTYEQYF.

The chain joins TRBV28 to TRBJ1-1, with 9 bases aligning to TRBD1. Germline assignment: CDR1 MDHEN and CDR2 SYDVKM. V gave up 5 bases and J gave up 8 bases; unmatched junction bases: 9. The CDR3 spans 14 residues. Written as DNA, the CDR3 is TGTGCCAGCAGTCCCCGCGGACAGGGGAGGGAAGCTTTCTTT. It translates to CASSPRGQGREAFF.

V is TRBV5-8 and J is TRBJ1-5; D perhaps matches TRBD1 (6 bases). V lost 0 bases, J lost 0 bases, and 7 bases lay in between. In germline, CDR1 is SGHTS, CDR2 YDEGEE. This CDR3 has 15 residues. CDR3: CASSLADSSNQPQHF. The CDR3 DNA reads TGTGCCAGCAGCTTGGCGGACAGTAGCAATCAGCCCCAGCATTTT.

The chain carries TRBV7-2 and TRBJ1-1, with 12 bases aligning to TRBD1. With 5 bases clipped from V and 11 bases from J, the junction kept 3 bases outside the gene matches. This CDR3 is 12 amino acids long. Germline assignment: CDR1 SGHTA and CDR2 FQGNSA. This chain's CDR3 is CASSLGQGAAFF. CDR3 sequence (DNA): TGTGCCAGCAGCCTGGGACAGGGGGCCGCTTTCTTT. The complete variable domain, with remaining parts taken from reference TRBV7-2 and TRBJ1-1, reads GAGVSQSPSNKVTEKGKDVELRCDPISGHTALYWYRQSLGQGLEFLIYFQGNSAPDKSGLPSDRFSAERTGGSVSTLTIQRTQQEDSAVYLCASSLGQGAAFFGQGTRLTVV.

In this sample, this clone turned up once. The chain couples TRBV5-8 to TRBJ1-2, with D possibly TRBD1 on 6 matching bases. This CDR3 has 13 amino acids. The germline CDR1 and CDR2 sequences are SGHTS and YDEGEE. V was shortened by 4 bases and J by 1 base, with 8 bases between the two germline ends. The CDR3 here is CASSMDSNYGYTF. The CDR3 DNA follows: TGTGCCAGCAGCATGGACAGTAACTATGGCTACACCTTC.

The chain has TRBV19 and TRBJ1-2; D is possibly TRBD1 (5 bases). Trimming removed 10 bases from V and 4 bases from J, with 16 bases in between. The CDR3 covers 13 residues. The germline V gene has CDR1 LNHDA and CDR2 SQIVND (reference sequence). CDR3 sequence (DNA): TGTGCCACCGCCTCCAGGGCAAGCTATGGCTACACCTTC. Translating it yields CATASRASYGYTF.

The chain employs TRBV28 and TRBJ1-5; 9 nucleotides match TRBD1. Trimming at V came to 10 bases and at J to 7 bases, leaving 14 bases not matched to a gene. The germline V gene has CDR1 MDHEN and CDR2 SYDVKM. The CDR3 is made up of 15 amino acids. CDR3 sequence: CATSLRTGDRQPQHF. CDR3 nucleotide sequence: TGTGCCACCTCGCTGAGGACAGGGGATCGACAGCCCCAGCATTTT. The variable domain in full, with the rest retrieved from reference TRBV28 and TRBJ1-5, is DVKVTQSSRYLVKRTGEKVFLECVQDMDHENMFWYRQDPGLGLRLIYFSYDVKMKEKGDIPEGYSVSREKKERFSLILESASTNQTSMYLCATSLRTGDRQPQHFGDGTRLSIL.

The genes are TRBV28 and TRBJ1-1, with TRBD1 matching 9 bases. CDR3 length: 15 amino acids. With 3 bases clipped from V and 0 bases from J, the junction kept 2 bases outside the gene matches. CDR1 and CDR2 (germline): MDHEN, SYDVKM. CDR3 protein: CASSLDRGLNTEAFF. Written as DNA, the CDR3 is TGTGCCAGCAGTTTGGACAGGGGCCTGAACACTGAAGCTTTCTTT.

The table lists this clone with a few counts. The chain joins TRBV10-3 to TRBJ2-3, with 8 bases aligning to TRBD2. Unmatched junction bases numbered 16, after V lost 6 bases and J lost 2 bases. CDR3 length equals 18 residues. Looked up from germline, CDR1 is ENHRY and CDR2 is SYGVKD. The CDR3 coding sequence is TGTGCCATCAGCCCTGCGCCGACTAGCGCGAGGAACACAGATACGCAGTATTTT. Its translation: CAISPAPTSARNTDTQYF.

CDR3 sequence reads: CASSIMTSGDQETQYF. CDR3 in DNA: TGTGCCAGTAGTATCATGACTAGCGGGGACCAAGAGACCCAGTACTTC. The chain combines TRBV19 with TRBJ2-5; 11 bases are shared with TRBD2. Trimming took 3 bases from V and 0 from J; bases not matched to a gene: 3. In germline, CDR1 is LNHDA, CDR2 SQIVND (reference sequence). The CDR3 has 16 residues.

Only one count was recorded for this clone. The chain links TRBV12-3 or TRBV12-4 to TRBJ1-2; weak D call: TRBD1 (5 bases). V lost 1 base and J 8 bases, leaving 11 bases between the germline ends. The CDR3 has 13 amino acids. Here the CDR3 reads CASSLGGGRGYTF. The CDR3 coding sequence is TGTGCCAGCAGTTTAGGGGGCGGCCGGGGCTACACCTTC.

The rearrangement uses TRBV5-8 and TRBJ1-3; a weak D match, TRBD1 (5 bases). The germline V gene has CDR1 SGHTS and CDR2 YDEGEE. The length of the CDR3 is 16 residues. V lost 5 bases, J lost 0 bases, and 15 bases lay in between. The CDR3 DNA is TGTGCCAGCAGTTTACAGGCCGTTTTCTCTGGAAACACCATATATTTT. It yields the protein CASSLQAVFSGNTIYF.

The genes are TRBV7-6 and TRBJ1-2; D possibly corresponds to TRBD1 (5 bases). Germline CDR1 is SGHVS and CDR2 is FNYEAQ. Trimming removed 1 base from V and 6 bases from J, with 18 bases in between. The CDR3 loop spans 16 amino acids. CDR3 in DNA: TGTGCCAGCAGCTTAGGGGGGGATATGGGGCGAAATGGCTACACCTTC. Translating it yields CASSLGGDMGRNGYTF.

This clone turned up a few times. V and J are TRBV7-3 and TRBJ2-4, with 7 bases aligning to TRBD2. Germline CDR1 and CDR2: SGHTA and FQGTGA. V lost 4 bases, J lost 0 bases, and 15 bases stayed unmatched. This CDR3 region has 19 residues. CDR3 residues: CASSSYSGPGRRAKNIQYF. As DNA, the CDR3 is TGTGCCAGCAGCTCGTATAGCGGGCCTGGGCGTAGAGCCAAAAACATTCAGTACTTC.

The V gene is TRBV2, the J gene TRBJ1-2; D might be TRBD1 (6 bases). V lost 4 bases to trimming and J lost 6 bases, with 18 bases between them. The CDR3 is 15 residues long. Per the germline V gene, CDR1 is SNHLY and CDR2 is FYNNEI. CDR3 amino acids: CASSGNRARTHGYTF. CDR3 DNA: TGTGCCAGCAGTGGTAACAGGGCGCGGACCCATGGCTACACCTTC.

The V gene is TRBV18, the J gene TRBJ1-1; D remains ambiguous. Germline V gives CDR1 KGHSH, CDR2 LQKENI. CDR3 length equals 14 residues. V was cut by 2 bases and J by 1 base, with 8 bases left in between. The CDR3 DNA sequence: TGTGCCAGCTCACCAAACATTAAGAACACTGAAGCTTTCTTT. Its protein product is CASSPNIKNTEAFF.

The rearrangement joins TRBV6-6 to TRBJ2-5; TRBD2 agrees at 8 bases. Per germline, CDR1 MNHNY and CDR2 SVGAGI (reference sequence). The V gene end was trimmed by 6 bases and the J gene end by 2 bases; junction bases not matched to a gene: 5. The CDR3 loop spans 14 amino acids. CDR3 nucleotides: TGTGCCAGCAGCCCCGGGGGGGGGCAAGAGACCCAGTACTTC. Its translation is CASSPGGGQETQYF.

This chain links TRBV18 with TRBJ2-7; TRBD1 might be the D (6 bases). CDR1 KGHSH and CDR2 LQKENI come from the germline V gene. The V end lost 3 bases, the J end lost 1 base, and 10 bases lay between the germline ends. The CDR3 has 14 amino acids. CDR3: CASSPGAGSYEQYF. The CDR3 DNA reads as TGTGCCAGCTCACCGGGGGCAGGGTCCTACGAGCAGTACTTC.

The CDR3 here is CASSLTRDGSSPLHF. CDR3 DNA sequence: TGTGCCAGCAGCTTAACGAGGGATGGGAGTTCACCCCTCCACTTT. This chain connects TRBV7-3 to TRBJ1-6; D gene uncertain. The CDR3 is 15 amino acids. The germline V and J ends were trimmed by 0 bases and 9 bases, with 12 bases remaining between them. CDR1 SGHTA and CDR2 FQGTGA come from the germline V gene.

This chain uses TRBV6-5 with TRBJ1-2, with 9 bases lining up with TRBD1. J lost 6 bases, V lost 6 bases, and 5 bases had no gene match. Germline V gene sequence: CDR1 MNHEY, CDR2 SVGAGI. The CDR3 extends over 13 amino acids. In DNA form, the CDR3 reads TGTGCCAGCAGCCGACAGGGGGTGGATGGCTACACCTTC. It codes for CASSRQGVDGYTF.

The CDR3 sequence: CASGSIRGPDYGYTF. The CDR3 DNA reads as TGTGCCAGCGGCTCAATCAGGGGGCCAGACTATGGCTACACCTTC. V and J are TRBV11-2 and TRBJ1-2; 8 bases are shared with TRBD1. V lost 8 bases to trimming and J lost 3 bases; unmatched junction nucleotides: 11. The CDR3 consists of 15 residues. CDR1 is SGHAT and CDR2 is FQNNGV in the germline V gene.

The CDR3 DNA sequence: TGTGCCAGCAGCACCGACAGGGGATCTAATGAAAAACTGTTTTTT. Protein: CASSTDRGSNEKLFF. The genes are TRBV5-4 and TRBJ1-4, with 8 bases fitting TRBD1. The V and J ends lost 4 bases and 3 bases, in that order; junction bases with no gene match: 5. This CDR3 has 15 amino acids. CDR1 is SGHNT and CDR2 is YYREEE in the germline V gene (reference sequence). Full variable domain (rest looked up from reference TRBV5-4 and TRBJ1-4): ETGVTQSPTHLIKTRGQQVTLRCSSQSGHNTVSWYQQALGQGPQFIFQYYREEENGRGNFPPRFSGLQFPNYSSELNVNALELDDSALYLCASSTDRGSNEKLFFGSGTQLSVL.

This clone has just one count. This chain connects TRBV29-1 to TRBJ1-2; 7 bases line up with TRBD1. The CDR3 extends over 12 amino acids. V was clipped by 3 bases and J by 8 bases; unmatched bases: 6. Germline CDR1 is SQVTM and CDR2 is ANQGSEA. The CDR3 sequence: CSVDSDRIGYTF. The DNA of the CDR3 is TGCAGCGTTGATTCGGACAGGATCGGCTACACCTTC.

This clone was detected only a few times. The genes are TRBV3-1 (or the pseudogene TRBV3-2) and TRBJ1-6, with 7 bases that match TRBD1. Germline CDR1 and CDR2: LGHDT and YNNKEL (reference sequence). J lost 7 bases, V lost 6 bases, and 9 bases had no gene match. This CDR3 is built from 15 residues. The CDR3 here is CASSLTGTANSPLHF. As DNA, the CDR3 is TGTGCCAGCAGTCTCACCGGGACAGCCAATTCACCCCTCCACTTT.

V is TRBV3-1 (or the pseudogene TRBV3-2) and J is TRBJ1-5; D call uncertain. Germline CDR1 LGHDT, CDR2 YNNKEL (reference sequence). This CDR3 has 12 residues. V dropped 5 bases and J dropped 15 bases, with 17 bases sitting between them. The CDR3 loop is CASSSRDSALHF. CDR3 coding DNA: TGTGCCAGCAGCTCCCGGGATTCGGCGTTGCATTTT.

The rearrangement uses TRBV12-3 or TRBV12-4 and TRBJ2-1; no firm D call. V was shortened by 5 bases and J by 0 bases, with 5 bases between the two germline ends. This CDR3 is built from 13 residues. Here the CDR3 reads CASSPISYNEQFF. CDR3 in DNA: TGTGCCAGCAGTCCAATCTCCTACAATGAGCAGTTCTTC.

This clone was detected a few times. V gene TRBV27 combines with J gene TRBJ1-6; 8 bases agree with TRBD1. Germline V CDR1 and CDR2: MNHEY, SMNVEV (reference sequence). V shed 6 bases, J shed 9 bases, and the junction held 13 bases outside the gene matches. This CDR3 contains 16 residues. The CDR3 spells CASSFSPTGAGSPLHF. The CDR3, as DNA: TGTGCCAGCAGCTTTTCCCCGACAGGGGCTGGTTCACCCCTCCACTTT.

This chain links TRBV11-2 with TRBJ2-2, with TRBD1 as a possible D gene (6 bases). The CDR3 has 14 residues. V was clipped by 3 bases and J by 4 bases, with 9 bases between them. Germline V lookup: CDR1 SGHAT, CDR2 FQNNGV. The CDR3 sequence: CASSFPRGTGELFF. The CDR3 DNA follows: TGTGCCAGCAGCTTTCCCAGGGGCACCGGGGAGCTGTTTTTT. Together with reference TRBV11-2 and TRBJ2-2, the CDR3 gives the full variable domain: EAGVAQSPRYKIIEKRQSVAFWCNPISGHATLYWYQQILGQGPKLLIQFQNNGVVDDSQLPKDRFSAERLKGVDSTLKIQPAKLEDSAVYLCASSFPRGTGELFFGEGSRLTVL.